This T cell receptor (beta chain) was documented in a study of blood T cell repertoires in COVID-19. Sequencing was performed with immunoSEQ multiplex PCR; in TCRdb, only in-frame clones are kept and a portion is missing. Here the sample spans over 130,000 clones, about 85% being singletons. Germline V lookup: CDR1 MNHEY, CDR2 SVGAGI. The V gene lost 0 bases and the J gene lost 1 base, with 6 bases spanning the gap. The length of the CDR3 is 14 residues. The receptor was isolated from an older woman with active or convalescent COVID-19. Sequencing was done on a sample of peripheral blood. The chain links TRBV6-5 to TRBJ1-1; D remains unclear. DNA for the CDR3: TGTGCCAGCAGTTACTCGAGAGGGAACACTGAAGCTTTCTTT. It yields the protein CASSYSRGNTEAFF.